One T cell receptor beta chain is described in this entry. These data belong to a study of blood T cell repertoires in COVID-19. Study-wide context: Donors in the United States, Italy and Spain gave samples during acute or convalescent COVID-19.

Authors' methods: Reference gene primer amplification in the assay estimated nucleated cell counts. Using immunoSEQ multiplex PCR, the repertoire was profiled, and TCRdb retains in-frame clones only, with some absent. V and J calls and clone size are copied from that table; D and trimming were computed from the DNA. The table includes over 300,000 clones, approximately 90% detected once. The CDR3 totals 12 residues. CDR1 LGHNA and CDR2 YSLEER come from the germline V gene. Trimming pared 3 bases from V and 7 bases from J, leaving 9 bases between. The sequence derives from a woman aged 25 to 39 who had recovered from COVID-19. What was sequenced was PBMCs or T cells enriched from blood (not recorded which). The V call is TRBV4-3, the J call TRBJ1-1; D gene ambiguous. DNA for the CDR3: TGCGCCAGCAGCCACACGGAGGGTGAAGCTTTCTTT. Translation gives CASSHTEGEAFF.